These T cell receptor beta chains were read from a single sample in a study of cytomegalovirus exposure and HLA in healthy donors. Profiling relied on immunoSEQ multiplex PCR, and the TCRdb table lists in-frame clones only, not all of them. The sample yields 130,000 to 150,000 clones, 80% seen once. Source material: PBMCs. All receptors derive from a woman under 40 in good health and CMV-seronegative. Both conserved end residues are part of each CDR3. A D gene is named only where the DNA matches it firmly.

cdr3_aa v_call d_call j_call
CASTLYRGERGEGNEQFF TRBV7-6 TRBD2 TRBJ2-1
CASSPGFYEQYF TRBV6-5 . TRBJ2-7
CASSVGADTGELFF TRBV6-5 . TRBJ2-2
CSAGAGGGEKLFF TRBV29-1 TRBD1 TRBJ1-4
CASSLEITGGSGNTIYF TRBV7-6 TRBD1 TRBJ1-3
CAWGMYSGNTIYF TRBV30 . TRBJ1-3
CASSSRDPRNQPQHF TRBV5-8 . TRBJ1-5
CATGLAGYLHGELFF TRBV7-7 TRBD2 TRBJ2-2
CATSLDRGRREQYF TRBV15 TRBD1 TRBJ2-7
CASSELSGRNQPQHF TRBV2 . TRBJ1-5
CASSVAGGVNEQFF TRBV6-4 TRBD2 TRBJ2-1
CASSVAGDTDTQYF TRBV9 . TRBJ2-3
CASSHYTGTSGAWYQETQYF TRBV5-5 TRBD2 TRBJ2-5
CASATPGGRGGAFF TRBV12-5 . TRBJ1-1
CASTRGGQETQYF TRBV2 TRBD2 TRBJ2-5
CASSSLGGKDTGELFF TRBV7-9 TRBD2 TRBJ2-2
CASSPTGTRRETQYF TRBV7-9 TRBD1 TRBJ2-5
CASSALNTEAFF TRBV9 . TRBJ1-1
CASSRGTGGDTQYF TRBV7-6 TRBD2 TRBJ2-3
CASSLSGTVGSNQPQHF TRBV27 . TRBJ1-5
CASSSGTSGRNEQFF TRBV11-3 TRBD2 TRBJ2-1
CAISESREGGDNEQFF TRBV10-3 TRBD2 TRBJ2-1
CASSKYAEAFF TRBV19 . TRBJ1-1
CASSPTQGGAYEQYF TRBV19 . TRBJ2-7
CASSASRVAGANVLTF TRBV6-1 . TRBJ2-6
CASSLGPQDREQYF TRBV7-3 TRBD1 TRBJ2-7
CASSQQTGQGVGYTF TRBV4-2 TRBD1 TRBJ1-2
CASEMAGGRYNEQFF TRBV2 TRBD2 TRBJ2-1
CASSLVGQRGEGYTF TRBV7-8 . TRBJ1-2
CASSSGLYGYTF TRBV5-4 . TRBJ1-2
CASSDGTENSPLHF TRBV6-5 TRBD1 TRBJ1-6
CASSFRTSMETQYF TRBV11-2 TRBD2 TRBJ2-5